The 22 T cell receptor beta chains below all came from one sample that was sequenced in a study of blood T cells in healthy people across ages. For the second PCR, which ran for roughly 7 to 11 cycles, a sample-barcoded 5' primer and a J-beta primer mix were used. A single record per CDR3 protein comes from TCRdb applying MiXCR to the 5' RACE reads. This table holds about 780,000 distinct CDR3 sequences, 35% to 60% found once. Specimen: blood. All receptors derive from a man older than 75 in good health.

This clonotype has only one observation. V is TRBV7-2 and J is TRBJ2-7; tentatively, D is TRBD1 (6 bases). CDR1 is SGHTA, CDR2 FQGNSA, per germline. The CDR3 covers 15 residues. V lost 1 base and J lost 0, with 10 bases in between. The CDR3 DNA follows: TGTGCCAGCAGCTTAGTCCCAGGGGACTCCTACGAGCAGTACTTC. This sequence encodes CASSLVPGDSYEQYF.

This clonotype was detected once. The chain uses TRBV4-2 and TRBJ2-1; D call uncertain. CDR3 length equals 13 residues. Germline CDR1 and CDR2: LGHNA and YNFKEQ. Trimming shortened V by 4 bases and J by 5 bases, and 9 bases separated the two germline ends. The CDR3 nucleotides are TGTGCCAGCAGCCCCCACGGAGACAATGAGCAGTTCTTC. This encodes CASSPHGDNEQFF.

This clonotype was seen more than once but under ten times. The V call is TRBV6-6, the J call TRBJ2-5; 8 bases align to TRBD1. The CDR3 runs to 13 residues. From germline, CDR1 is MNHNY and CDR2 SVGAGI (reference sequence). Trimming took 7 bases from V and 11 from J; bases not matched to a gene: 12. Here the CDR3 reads CASTPTGVGEQYF. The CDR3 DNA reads TGTGCCAGCACCCCGACAGGGGTTGGGGAGCAGTACTTC.

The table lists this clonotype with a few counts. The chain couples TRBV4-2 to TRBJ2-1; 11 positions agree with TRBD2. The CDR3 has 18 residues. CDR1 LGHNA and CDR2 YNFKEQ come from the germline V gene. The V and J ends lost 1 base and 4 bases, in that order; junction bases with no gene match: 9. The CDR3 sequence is CASSQVQLAGVGYNEQFF. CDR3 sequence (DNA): TGTGCCAGCAGCCAAGTCCAACTAGCGGGGGTAGGTTACAATGAGCAGTTCTTC.

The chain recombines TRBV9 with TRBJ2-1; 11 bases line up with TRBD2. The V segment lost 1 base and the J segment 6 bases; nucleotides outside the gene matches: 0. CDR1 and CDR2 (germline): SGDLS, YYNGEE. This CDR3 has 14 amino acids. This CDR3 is CASSVTSGSNEQFF. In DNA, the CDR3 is TGTGCCAGCAGCGTAACTAGCGGGAGCAATGAGCAGTTCTTC.

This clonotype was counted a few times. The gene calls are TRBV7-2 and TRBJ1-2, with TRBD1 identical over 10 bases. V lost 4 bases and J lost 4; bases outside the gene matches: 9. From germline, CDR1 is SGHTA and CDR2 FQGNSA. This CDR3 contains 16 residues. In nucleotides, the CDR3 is TGTGCCAGCAGCTGGCCGGGACAGGGGAATACCTATGGCTACACCTTC. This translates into CASSWPGQGNTYGYTF.

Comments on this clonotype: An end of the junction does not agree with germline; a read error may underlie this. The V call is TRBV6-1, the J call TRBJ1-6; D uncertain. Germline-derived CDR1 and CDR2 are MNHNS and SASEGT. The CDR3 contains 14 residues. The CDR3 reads CASSDDRGESPHHF. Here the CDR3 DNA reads TGTGCCAGCAGTGATGACCGTGGTGAATCACCCCACCACTTT.

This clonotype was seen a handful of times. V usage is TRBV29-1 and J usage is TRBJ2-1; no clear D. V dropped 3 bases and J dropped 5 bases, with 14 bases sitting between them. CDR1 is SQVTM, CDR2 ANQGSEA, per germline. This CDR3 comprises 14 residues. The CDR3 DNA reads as TGCAGCGTTGATAGGCGGACGCTTAACAATGAGCAGTTCTTC. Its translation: CSVDRRTLNNEQFF.

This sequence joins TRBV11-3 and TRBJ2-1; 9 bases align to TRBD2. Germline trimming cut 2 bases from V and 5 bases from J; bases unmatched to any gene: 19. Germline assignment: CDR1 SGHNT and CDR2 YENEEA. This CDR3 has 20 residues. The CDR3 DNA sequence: TGTGCCAGCAGCTTATTTGGGGGAAATCCGGCGGGAGGGAAAAACAATGAGCAGTTCTTC. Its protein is CASSLFGGNPAGGKNNEQFF.

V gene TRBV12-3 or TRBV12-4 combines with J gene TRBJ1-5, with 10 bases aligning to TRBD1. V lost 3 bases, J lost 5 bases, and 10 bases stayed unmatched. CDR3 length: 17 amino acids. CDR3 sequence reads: CASSLRTGGTKDQPQHF. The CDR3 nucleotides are TGTGCCAGCAGTTTGAGGACAGGGGGTACAAAGGATCAGCCCCAGCATTTT.

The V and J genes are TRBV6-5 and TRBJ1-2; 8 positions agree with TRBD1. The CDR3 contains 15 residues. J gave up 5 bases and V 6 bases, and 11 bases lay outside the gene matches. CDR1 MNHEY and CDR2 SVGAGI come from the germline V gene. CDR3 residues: CASRPFSQGAYGYTF. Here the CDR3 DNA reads TGTGCCAGCAGACCATTCTCGCAGGGGGCTTATGGCTACACCTTC.

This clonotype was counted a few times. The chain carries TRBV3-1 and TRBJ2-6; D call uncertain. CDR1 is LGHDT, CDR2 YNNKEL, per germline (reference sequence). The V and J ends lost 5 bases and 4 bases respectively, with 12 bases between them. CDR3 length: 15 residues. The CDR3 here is CASSTRPHGANVLTF. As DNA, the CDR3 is TGTGCCAGCAGCACCCGTCCTCACGGGGCCAACGTCCTGACTTTC.

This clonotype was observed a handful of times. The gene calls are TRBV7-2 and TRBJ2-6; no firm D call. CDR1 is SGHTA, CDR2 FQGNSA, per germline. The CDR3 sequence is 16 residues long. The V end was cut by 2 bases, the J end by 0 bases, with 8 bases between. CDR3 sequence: CASSLLANSGANVLTF. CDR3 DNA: TGTGCCAGCAGCTTATTAGCCAACTCTGGGGCCAACGTCCTGACTTTC.

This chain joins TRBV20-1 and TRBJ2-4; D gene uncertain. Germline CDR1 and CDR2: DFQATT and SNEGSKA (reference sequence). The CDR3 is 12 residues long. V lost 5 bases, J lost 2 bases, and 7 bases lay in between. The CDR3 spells CSASGPKNIQYF. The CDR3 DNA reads TGCAGTGCTTCTGGGCCCAAAAACATTCAGTACTTC.

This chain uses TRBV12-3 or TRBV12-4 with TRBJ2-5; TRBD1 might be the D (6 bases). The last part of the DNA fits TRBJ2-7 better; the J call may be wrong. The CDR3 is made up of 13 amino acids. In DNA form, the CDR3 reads TGTGCCAGCAGTTTTCAGGGGTACTACGAGCAGTACTTC. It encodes CASSFQGYYEQYF.

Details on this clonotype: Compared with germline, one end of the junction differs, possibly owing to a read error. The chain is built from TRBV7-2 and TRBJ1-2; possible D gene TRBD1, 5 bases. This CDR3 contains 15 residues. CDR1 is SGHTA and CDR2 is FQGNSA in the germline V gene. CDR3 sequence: CAGSYDSSTEYGYTF. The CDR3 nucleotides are TGTGCCGGCAGCTATGACAGTTCCACTGAATATGGCTACACCTTC. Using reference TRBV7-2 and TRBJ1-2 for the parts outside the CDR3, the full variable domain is GAGVSQSPSNKVTEKGKDVELRCDPISGHTALYWYRQSLGQGLEFLIYFQGNSAPDKSGLPSDRFSAERTGGSVSTLTIQRTQQEDSAVYLCAGSYDSSTEYGYTFGSGTRLTVV.

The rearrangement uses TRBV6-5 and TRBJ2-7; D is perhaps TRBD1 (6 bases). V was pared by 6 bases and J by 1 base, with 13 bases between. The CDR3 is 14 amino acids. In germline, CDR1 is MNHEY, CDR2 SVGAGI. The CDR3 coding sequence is TGTGCCAGCAGGCCTAGGCAGGGGTCCTACGAGCAGTACTTC. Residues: CASRPRQGSYEQYF.

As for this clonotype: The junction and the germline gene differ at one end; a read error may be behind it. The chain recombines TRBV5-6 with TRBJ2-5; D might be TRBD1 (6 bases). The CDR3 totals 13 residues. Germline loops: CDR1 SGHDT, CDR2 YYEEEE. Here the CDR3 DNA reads TGTGCCGGCAGCTGGGGACAAAGAGAGACCCAGTACTTC. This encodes CAGSWGQRETQYF.

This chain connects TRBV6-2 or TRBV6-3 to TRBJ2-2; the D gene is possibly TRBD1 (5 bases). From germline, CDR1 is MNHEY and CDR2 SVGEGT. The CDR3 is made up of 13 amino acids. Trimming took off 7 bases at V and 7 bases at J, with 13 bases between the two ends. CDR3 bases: TGTGCCAGCACAAAAAGGGGCTTCGGGGAGCTGTTTTTT. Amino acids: CASTKRGFGELFF.

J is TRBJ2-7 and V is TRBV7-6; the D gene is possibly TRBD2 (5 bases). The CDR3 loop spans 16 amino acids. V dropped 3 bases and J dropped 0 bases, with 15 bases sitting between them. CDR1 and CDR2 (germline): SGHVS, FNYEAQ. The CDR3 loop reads CASSLGPCGSSYEQYF. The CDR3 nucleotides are TGTGCCAGCAGCTTGGGTCCATGTGGGAGCTCCTACGAGCAGTACTTC.

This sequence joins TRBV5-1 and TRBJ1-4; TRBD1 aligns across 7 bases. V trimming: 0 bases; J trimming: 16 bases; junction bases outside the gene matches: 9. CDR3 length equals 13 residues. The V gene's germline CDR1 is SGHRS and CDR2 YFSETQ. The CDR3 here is CASSLDGTDVEFF. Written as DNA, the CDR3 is TGCGCCAGCAGCTTGGATGGGACAGACGTGGAGTTTTTT.

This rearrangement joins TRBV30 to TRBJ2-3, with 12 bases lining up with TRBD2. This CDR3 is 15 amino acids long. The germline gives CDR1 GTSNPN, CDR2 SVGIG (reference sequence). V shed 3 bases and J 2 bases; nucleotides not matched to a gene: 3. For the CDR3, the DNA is TGTGCCTGGAGCCGACTAGCGGGAGACACAGATACGCAGTATTTT. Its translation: CAWSRLAGDTDTQYF.